The T cell receptor (beta chain) under discussion was sequenced for a study of radiotherapy plus CTLA-4 blockade in lung cancer. Study information: Disease control was seen in approximately 31% of patients, objective responses in 15% to 20%.

Looked up from germline, CDR1 is MDHEN and CDR2 is SYDVKM. V lost 4 bases to trimming and J lost 6 bases, with 10 bases between them. The CDR3 length is 12 residues. Data came from immunoSEQ multiplex PCR; TCRdb stores just in-frame clones and leaves some out. The profile covers fewer than 85,000 clones, with approximately 86% appearing a single time and roughly 0.95% taken by the ten largest. The receptor was derived from a human donor with non-small cell lung cancer who had stable disease on radiotherapy plus ipilimumab. This specimen was peripheral blood, taken from a patient treated with radiotherapy plus ipilimumab. The chain employs TRBV28 and TRBJ2-7; no clear D. CDR3 sequence: CASSSMALEQYF. Written as DNA, the CDR3 is TGTGCCAGCAGTTCAATGGCCCTCGAGCAGTACTTC.